This T cell receptor beta chain was sequenced during a study of technical replicates of blood from several donors. Assay used: immunoSEQ multiplex PCR; TCRdb lists only in-frame clones, some missing. The sample shows 80,000 to 95,000 clones, 96% of them seen only once. V was cut by 6 bases and J by 0 bases, with 14 bases left in between. CDR1 and CDR2 from the germline V gene are MNHEY and SMNVEV (reference sequence). CDR3 length: 15 residues. The TCR sequence derives from a human donor in good health. This chain connects TRBV27 to TRBJ1-1; tentative D call: TRBD1 (6 bases). Sequences were obtained from T cells isolated from PBMCs. The CDR3 DNA sequence: TGTGCCAGCAGAGTTAGGGGGACCATGAACACTGAAGCTTTCTTT. Translation gives CASRVRGTMNTEAFF.